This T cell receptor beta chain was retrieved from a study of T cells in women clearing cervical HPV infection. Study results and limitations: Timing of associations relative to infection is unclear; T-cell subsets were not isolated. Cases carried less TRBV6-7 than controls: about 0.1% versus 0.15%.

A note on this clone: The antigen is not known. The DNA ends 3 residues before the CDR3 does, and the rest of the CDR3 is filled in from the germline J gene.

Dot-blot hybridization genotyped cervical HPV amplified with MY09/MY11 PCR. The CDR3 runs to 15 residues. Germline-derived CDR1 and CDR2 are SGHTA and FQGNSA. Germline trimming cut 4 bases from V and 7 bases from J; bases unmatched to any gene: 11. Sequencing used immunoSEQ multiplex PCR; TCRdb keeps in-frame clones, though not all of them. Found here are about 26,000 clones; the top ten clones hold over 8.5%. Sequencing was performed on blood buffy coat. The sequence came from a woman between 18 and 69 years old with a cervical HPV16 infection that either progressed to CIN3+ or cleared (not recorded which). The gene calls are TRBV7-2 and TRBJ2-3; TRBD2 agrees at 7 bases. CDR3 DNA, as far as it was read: TGTGCCAGCAGCTGGGGGGGGTCTACAACGAATACG. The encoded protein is CASSWGGSTTNT. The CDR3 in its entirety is CASSWGGSTTNTQYF.